This T cell receptor (beta chain) appears in the sequencing data of a study of blood T cells in healthy people across ages. The CDR3 has 10 residues. The ends were cut back, 8 bases at V and 7 bases at J, with 8 bases in the middle. In germline, CDR1 is MNHEY, CDR2 SVGEGT. Using a J-beta primer mix together with a sample-barcoded 5' primer, a second PCR was run for roughly 7 to 11 cycles. TCRdb reprocessed the 5' RACE reads with MiXCR, giving one entry per CDR3 protein. This table has 800,000 or so distinct CDR3 sequences, around 25% appearing once. These records were also assigned to another study, of T cells of mothers and their children.

The clonotype was recovered from a boy aged 10-17 years in good health. Specimen: blood. This chain uses TRBV6-2 or TRBV6-3 with TRBJ1-2; no reliable D call. CDR3 sequence reads: CASGQPGYTF. CDR3 DNA: TGTGCCAGCGGGCAACCTGGCTACACCTTC.